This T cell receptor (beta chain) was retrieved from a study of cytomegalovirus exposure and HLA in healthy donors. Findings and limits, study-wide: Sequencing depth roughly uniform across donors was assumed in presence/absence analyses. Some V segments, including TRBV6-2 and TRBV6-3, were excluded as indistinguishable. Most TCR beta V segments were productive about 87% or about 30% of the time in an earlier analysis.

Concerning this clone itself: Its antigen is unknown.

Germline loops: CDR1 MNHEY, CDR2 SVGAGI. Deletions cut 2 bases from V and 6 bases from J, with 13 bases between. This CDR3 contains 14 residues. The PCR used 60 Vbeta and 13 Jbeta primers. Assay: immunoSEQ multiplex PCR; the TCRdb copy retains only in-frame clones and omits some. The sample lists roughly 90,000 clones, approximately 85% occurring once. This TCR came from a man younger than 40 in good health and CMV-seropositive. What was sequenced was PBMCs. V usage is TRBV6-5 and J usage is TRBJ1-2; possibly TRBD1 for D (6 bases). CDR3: CASSYLQGRDGYTF. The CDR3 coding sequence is TGTGCCAGCAGTTACCTTCAGGGGAGAGATGGCTACACCTTC.